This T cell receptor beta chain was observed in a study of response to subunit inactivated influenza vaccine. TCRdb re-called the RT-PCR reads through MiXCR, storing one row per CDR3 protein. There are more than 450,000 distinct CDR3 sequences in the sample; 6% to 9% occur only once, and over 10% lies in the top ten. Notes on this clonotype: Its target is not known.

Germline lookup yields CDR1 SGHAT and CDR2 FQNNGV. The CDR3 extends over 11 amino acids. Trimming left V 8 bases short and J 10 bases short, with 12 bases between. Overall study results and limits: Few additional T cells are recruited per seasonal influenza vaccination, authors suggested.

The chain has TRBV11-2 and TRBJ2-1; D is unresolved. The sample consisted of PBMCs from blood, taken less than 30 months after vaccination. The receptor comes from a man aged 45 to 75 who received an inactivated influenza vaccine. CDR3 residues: CASGSGGEQFF. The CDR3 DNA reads TGTGCCAGCGGATCCGGTGGGGAGCAGTTCTTC.